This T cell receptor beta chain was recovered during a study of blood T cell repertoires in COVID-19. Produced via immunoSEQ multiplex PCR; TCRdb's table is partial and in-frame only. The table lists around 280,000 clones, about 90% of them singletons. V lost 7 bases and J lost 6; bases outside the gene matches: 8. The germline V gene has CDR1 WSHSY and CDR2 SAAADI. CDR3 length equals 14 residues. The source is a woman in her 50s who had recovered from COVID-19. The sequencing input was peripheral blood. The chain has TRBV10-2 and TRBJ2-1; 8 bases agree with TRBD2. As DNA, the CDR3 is TGCGCCAGCACTCTAGCGGGTCCCGCCAATGAGCAGTTCTTC. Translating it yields CASTLAGPANEQFF.